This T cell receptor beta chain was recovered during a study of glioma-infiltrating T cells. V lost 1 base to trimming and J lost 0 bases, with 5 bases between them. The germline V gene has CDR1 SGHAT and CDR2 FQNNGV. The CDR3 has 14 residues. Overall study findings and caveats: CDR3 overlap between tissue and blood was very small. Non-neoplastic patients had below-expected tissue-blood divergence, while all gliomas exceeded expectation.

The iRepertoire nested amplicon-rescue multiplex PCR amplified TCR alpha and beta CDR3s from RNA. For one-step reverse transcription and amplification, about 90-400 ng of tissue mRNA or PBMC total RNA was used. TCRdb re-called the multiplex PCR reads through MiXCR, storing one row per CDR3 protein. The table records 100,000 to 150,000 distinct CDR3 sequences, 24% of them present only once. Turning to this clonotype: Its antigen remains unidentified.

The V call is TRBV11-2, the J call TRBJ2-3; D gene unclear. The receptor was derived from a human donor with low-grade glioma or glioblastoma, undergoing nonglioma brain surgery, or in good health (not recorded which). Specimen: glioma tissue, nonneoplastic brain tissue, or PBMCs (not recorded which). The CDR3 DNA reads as TGTGCCAGCAGCTTAGTAGGAAGCACAGATACGCAGTATTTT. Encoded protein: CASSLVGSTDTQYF.